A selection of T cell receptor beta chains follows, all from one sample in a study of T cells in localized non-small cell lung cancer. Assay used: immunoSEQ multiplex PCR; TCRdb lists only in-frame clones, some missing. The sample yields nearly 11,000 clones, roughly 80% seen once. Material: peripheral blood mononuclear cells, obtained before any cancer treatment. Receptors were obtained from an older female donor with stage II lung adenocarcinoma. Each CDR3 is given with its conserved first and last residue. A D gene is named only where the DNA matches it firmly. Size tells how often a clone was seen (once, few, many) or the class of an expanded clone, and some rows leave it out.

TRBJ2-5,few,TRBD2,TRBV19,CASSIGSGGTQETQYF,TGTGCCAGTAGTATAGGTAGCGGGGGGACTCAGGAGACCCAGTACTTC
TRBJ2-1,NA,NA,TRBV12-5,CASAPPGGYNEQFF,TGTGCTAGTGCCCCCCCAGGGGGGTACAATGAGCAGTTCTTC
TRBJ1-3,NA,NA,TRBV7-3,CASSSRDSGNTIYF,TGTGCCAGCAGCTCCAGGGACTCTGGAAACACCATATATTTT
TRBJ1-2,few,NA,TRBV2,CASHRDTNYGYTF,TGTGCCAGCCACAGGGACACTAACTATGGCTACACCTTC
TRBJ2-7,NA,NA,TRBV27,CASSLSGEFEQYF,TGTGCCAGCAGTTTATCGGGAGAGTTCGAGCAGTACTTC
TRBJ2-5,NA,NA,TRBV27,CASSLGSVGAGETQYF,TGTGCCAGCAGTCTCGGGTCGGTGGGGGCTGGAGAGACCCAGTACTTC
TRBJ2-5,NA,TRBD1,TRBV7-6,CASSSVRTGGDETQYF,TGTGCCAGCAGCTCGGTTCGGACAGGGGGCGATGAGACCCAGTACTTC
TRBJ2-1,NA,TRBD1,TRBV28,CASSTRGEGAGEQFF,TGTGCCAGCAGTACCAGGGGCGAGGGGGCGGGTGAGCAGTTCTTC
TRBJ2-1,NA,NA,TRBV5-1,CASSLGGGAYNEQFF,TGCGCCAGCAGCTTGGGAGGAGGGGCCTACAATGAGCAGTTCTTC
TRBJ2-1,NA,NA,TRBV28,CASRGGFNEQFF,TGTGCCAGTAGGGGCGGGTTCAATGAGCAGTTCTTC
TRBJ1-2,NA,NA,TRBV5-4,CASSLWDYGYTF,TGTGCCAGCAGCTTGTGGGACTATGGCTACACCTTC
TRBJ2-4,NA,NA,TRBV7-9,CASSFQFRGFEDIQYF,TGTGCCAGCAGCTTCCAATTTAGGGGATTTGAAGACATTCAGTACTTC
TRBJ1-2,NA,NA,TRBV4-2,CASSQVDSGGGGYTF,TGTGCCAGCAGCCAAGTCGATTCGGGGGGCGGTGGCTACACCTTC
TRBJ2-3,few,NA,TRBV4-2,CASSQERYTDTQYF,TGTGCCAGCAGCCAAGAACGGTACACAGATACGCAGTATTTT
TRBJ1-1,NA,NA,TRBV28,CASSLFDRPRAEAFF,TGTGCCAGCAGTTTATTTGACAGGCCACGCGCTGAAGCTTTCTTT
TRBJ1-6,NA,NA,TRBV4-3,CASSQDGLSSPLHF,TGCGCCAGCAGCCAAGACGGGCTAAGTTCACCCCTCCACTTT
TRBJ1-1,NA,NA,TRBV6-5,CASSYPHGTQAFF,TGTGCCAGCAGTTACCCTCACGGGACCCAAGCTTTCTTT
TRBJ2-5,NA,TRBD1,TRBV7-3,CASSFGQGETQYF,TGTGCCAGCAGCTTCGGACAGGGGGAGACCCAGTACTTC
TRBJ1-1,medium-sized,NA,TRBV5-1,CASSFQGEGTEAFF,TGCGCCAGCAGCTTTCAAGGGGAGGGAACTGAAGCTTTCTTT
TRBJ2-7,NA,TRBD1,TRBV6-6,CASSPIQGAHSEQYF,TGTGCCAGCAGTCCTATACAGGGGGCGCACAGCGAGCAGTACTTC
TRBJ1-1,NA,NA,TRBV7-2,CASSTISYTEAFF,TGTGCCAGCAGCACGATTTCGTACACTGAAGCTTTCTTT
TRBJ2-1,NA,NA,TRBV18,CASSPPGGGSYNEQFF,TGTGCCAGCTCACCCCCCGGAGGGGGCTCCTACAATGAGCAGTTCTTC
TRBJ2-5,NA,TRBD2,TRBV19,CASSIDLGLAGDQETQYF,TGTGCCAGTAGTATAGATCTGGGACTAGCGGGGGATCAAGAGACCCAGTACTTC
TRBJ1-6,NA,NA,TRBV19,CASSSGPSPLHF,TGTGCCAGTAGTTCAGGGCCCTCACCCCTCCACTTT
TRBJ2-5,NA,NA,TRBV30,CAWTGDQETQYF,TGTGCCTGGACAGGAGATCAAGAGACCCAGTACTTC
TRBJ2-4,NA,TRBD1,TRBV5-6,CASVLSDRENIQYF,TGTGCCAGCGTTCTTTCGGACAGGGAGAACATTCAGTACTTC
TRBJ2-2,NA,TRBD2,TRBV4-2,CASSTYLAGGTNTGELFF,TGTGCCAGCAGCACGTACCTAGCGGGGGGTACGAACACCGGGGAGCTGTTTTTT
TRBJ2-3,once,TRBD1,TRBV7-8,CASRAGQGTDTQYF,TGTGCCAGCAGGGCGGGACAGGGAACTGATACGCAGTATTTT
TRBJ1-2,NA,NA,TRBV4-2,CASSQNTGTDDGYTF,TGTGCCAGCAGTCAAAATACCGGGACGGATGATGGCTACACCTTC
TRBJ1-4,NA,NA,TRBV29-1,CSVYRVGEKLFF,TGCAGCGTTTACAGGGTCGGTGAAAAACTGTTTTTT
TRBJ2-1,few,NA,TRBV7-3,CASSLNRRGEQFF,TGTGCCAGCAGCCTAAACCGAAGGGGCGAGCAGTTCTTC
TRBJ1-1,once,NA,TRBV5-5,CASSLEGGTEAFF,TGTGCCAGCAGCTTGGAAGGGGGTACTGAAGCTTTCTTT